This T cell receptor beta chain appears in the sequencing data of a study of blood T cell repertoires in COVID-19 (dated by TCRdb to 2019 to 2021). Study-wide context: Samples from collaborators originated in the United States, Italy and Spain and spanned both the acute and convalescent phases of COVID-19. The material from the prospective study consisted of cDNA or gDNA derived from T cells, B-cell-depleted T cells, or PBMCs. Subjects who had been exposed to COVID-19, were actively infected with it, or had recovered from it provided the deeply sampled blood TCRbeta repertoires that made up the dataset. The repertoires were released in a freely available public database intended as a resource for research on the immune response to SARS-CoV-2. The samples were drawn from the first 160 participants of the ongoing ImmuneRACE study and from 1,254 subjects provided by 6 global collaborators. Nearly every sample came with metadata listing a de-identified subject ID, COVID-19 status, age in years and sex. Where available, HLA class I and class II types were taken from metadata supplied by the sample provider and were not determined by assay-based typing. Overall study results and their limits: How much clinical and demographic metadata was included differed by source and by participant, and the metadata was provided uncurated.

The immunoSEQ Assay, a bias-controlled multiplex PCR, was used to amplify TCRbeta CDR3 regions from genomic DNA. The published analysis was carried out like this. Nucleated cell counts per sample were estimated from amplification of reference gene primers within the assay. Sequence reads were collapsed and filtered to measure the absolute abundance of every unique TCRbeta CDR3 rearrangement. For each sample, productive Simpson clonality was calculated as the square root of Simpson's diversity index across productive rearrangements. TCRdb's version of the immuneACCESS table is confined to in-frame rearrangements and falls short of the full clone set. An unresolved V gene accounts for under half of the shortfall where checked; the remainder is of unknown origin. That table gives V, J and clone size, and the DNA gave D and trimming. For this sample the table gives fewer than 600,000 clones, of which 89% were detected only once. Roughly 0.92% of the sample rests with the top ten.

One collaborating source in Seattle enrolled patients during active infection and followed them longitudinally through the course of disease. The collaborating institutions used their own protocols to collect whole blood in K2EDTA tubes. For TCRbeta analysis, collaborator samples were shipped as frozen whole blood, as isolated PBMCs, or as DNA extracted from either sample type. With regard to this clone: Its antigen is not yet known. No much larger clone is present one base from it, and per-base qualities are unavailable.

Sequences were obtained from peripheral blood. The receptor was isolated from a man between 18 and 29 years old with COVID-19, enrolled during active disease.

The DNA sequence is TGTGCCAGCAGCCAAGACGGACAGGGAAATTCACCCCTCCACTTT. It encodes CASSQDGQGNSPLHF. This chain joins TRBV7-9 to TRBJ1-6, with 8 central nucleotides matching TRBD1. V and J are trimmed by 5 bases and 7 bases, and the gene matches miss 7 bases of the junction. CDR1 and CDR2, per the germline V gene (reference sequence), are SEHNR and FQNEAQ. The CDR3 runs 15 amino acids, cysteine and phenylalanine included. Left in the record is the CDR3 DNA by itself, 45 bases read in frame from the first base. The CDR3, completed at both ends by the reference TRBV7-9 and TRBJ1-6 genes, gives the full variable domain DTGVSQNPRHKITKRGQNVTFRCDPISEHNRLYWYRQTLGQGPEFLTYFQNEAQLEKSRLLSDRFSAERPKGSFSTLEIQRTEQGDSAMYLCASSQDGQGNSPLHFGNGTRLTVT.